This TCR beta chain was recovered during a study of blood T cell repertoires in COVID-19. Study-wide context: Donors in the United States, Italy and Spain gave samples during acute or convalescent COVID-19.

Study processing details: Researchers report that nucleated cell counts were estimated from reference gene primer amplification. Sequencing used immunoSEQ multiplex PCR; TCRdb keeps in-frame clones, though not all of them. V, J and clone size reflect that table, while D and trimming were determined from the DNA. The sample holds around 310,000 clones; 88% are singletons and the top ten take under 4.5%. V was pared by 4 bases and J by 2 bases, with 9 bases between. Germline CDR1 is SGHRS and CDR2 is YFSETQ. CDR3 length: 13 amino acids. V is TRBV5-1 and J is TRBJ1-2, with a tentative D call TRBD1 (6 bases). The sequenced material came from peripheral blood. The sequence derives from a woman aged 45-60 years with active or convalescent COVID-19. The CDR3 reads CASSPGTNYGYTF. DNA for the CDR3: TGCGCCAGCAGCCCAGGGACAAACTATGGCTACACCTTC.